The rows below give T cell receptor beta chains drawn from one sample of a study of beta chain features in type 1 diabetes. The data were produced by immunoSEQ multiplex PCR, yet TCRdb's version contains in-frame clones alone and is incomplete. The table lists about 350,000 clones, around 20% of them singletons. The sample consisted of naive CD4+ T cells from blood. These receptors came from a woman aged 18-29 years in good health. Each CDR3 is given with its conserved first and last residue. The D gene is left open where the match is weak. Clone size appears in some rows only: once, few, many, or a class for an expanded clone.

d_gene	v_gene	j_gene	abundance	CDR3nt	CDR3aa
NA	TRBV5-1	TRBJ2-7	few	TGCGCCAGCAGCTTGGAACCTAGCATAACCGAGCAGTACTTC	CASSLEPSITEQYF
NA	TRBV30	TRBJ1-2	NA	TGTGCCTGGAGTCCTGGCAGGTCCTATGGCTACACCTTC	CAWSPGRSYGYTF
NA	TRBV30	TRBJ2-1	NA	TGTGCCTGGGGGAGAGACAATGAGCAGTTCTTC	CAWGRDNEQFF
TRBD2	TRBV9	TRBJ2-7	NA	TGTGCCAGCAGCGTAGCTCCTAGCGGGCGGTTGTACGAGCAGTACTTC	CASSVAPSGRLYEQYF
NA	TRBV7-2	TRBJ1-5	few	TGTGCCAGCAGCGCCCAGGGAGGGTCCCTTCAGCCCCAGCATTTT	CASSAQGGSLQPQHF
TRBD1	TRBV9	TRBJ1-2	few	TGTGCCAGCAGCCCCCGGACAGGGGGTCATGGCTACACCTTC	CASSPRTGGHGYTF
NA	TRBV4-3	TRBJ1-1	NA	TGCGCCAGCAGCCGGGCTCAGAGCACTGAAGCTTTCTTT	CASSRAQSTEAFF
NA	TRBV7-9	TRBJ2-7	few	TGTGCCAGCAGCTTGTACGGGACAAACGAGCAGTACTTC	CASSLYGTNEQYF
NA	TRBV19	TRBJ2-3	NA	TGTGCCAGTAGTGGACAATGGGGAGATACGCAGTATTTT	CASSGQWGDTQYF
NA	TRBV25-1	TRBJ2-3	few	TGTGCCAGCAGTGAATATGGGCAGGGGCGCACAGATACGCAGTATTTT	CASSEYGQGRTDTQYF
NA	TRBV30	TRBJ2-1	few	TGTGCCTGGAGTTTGGCAGATTACAATGAGCAGTTCTTC	CAWSLADYNEQFF
NA	TRBV27	TRBJ2-3	few	TGTGCCAGCAGTTTAGAGCGGGCAGATACGCAGTATTTT	CASSLERADTQYF
NA	TRBV5-1	TRBJ2-2	few	TGCGCCAGCAATAGCGGTTCGAACACCGGGGAGCTGTTTTTT	CASNSGSNTGELFF
TRBD2	TRBV6-5	TRBJ2-1	few	TGTGCCAGCAGTGTCCAGCGGGGGGAAGATGAGCAGTTCTTC	CASSVQRGEDEQFF
NA	TRBV20-1	TRBJ1-2	NA	TGCAGTGCCCCAGGGAATGGCTACACCTTC	CSAPGNGYTF
NA	TRBV30	TRBJ2-7	few	TGTGCCTGGAGTGCCTTAGCGGAGCAGTACTTC	CAWSALAEQYF
NA	TRBV5-1	TRBJ1-1	NA	TGCGCCAGCAGCTTGGCCTTCGGGGACACTGAAGCTTTCTTT	CASSLAFGDTEAFF
NA	TRBV2	TRBJ1-5	few	TGTGCCAGCAGTCCTGACGGGAATCAGCCCCAGCATTTT	CASSPDGNQPQHF
NA	TRBV9	TRBJ2-2	NA	TGTGCCAGCTCCGGCGGGACCGGGGAGCTGTTTTTT	CASSGGTGELFF
NA	TRBV11-3	TRBJ2-6	few	TGTGCCAGCAGCCCTAGAGTAGGGGTTGGGGCCAACGTCCTGACTTTC	CASSPRVGVGANVLTF
NA	TRBV29-1	TRBJ1-4	NA	TGCAGCGTCCAAGCGCAAGTGCGTGAAAAACTGTTTTTT	CSVQAQVREKLFF
TRBD2	TRBV4-1	TRBJ2-1	few	TGCGCCAGCAGCCAAGGACTAGCGGGGCCCAATGAGCAGTTCTTC	CASSQGLAGPNEQFF
NA	TRBV6-5	TRBJ2-3	NA	TGTGCCAGCAGTAGGGGTGGCACAGATACGCAGTATTTT	CASSRGGTDTQYF
NA	TRBV23-1	TRBJ2-1	few	TGCGCCAGCAGTCCCCACAGACATGAGCAGTTCTTC	CASSPHRHEQFF
NA	TRBV7-9	TRBJ2-3	NA	TGTGCCAGCAGCTTAGGAGGGAGAAGCACAGATACGCAGTATTTT	CASSLGGRSTDTQYF
NA	TRBV18	TRBJ2-3	NA	TGTGCCAGCTCACCGGCGGGCTCACTTAGCACAGATACGCAGTATTTT	CASSPAGSLSTDTQYF
NA	TRBV30	TRBJ2-7	NA	TGTGCCTCCTCCGGGGTAGTTTCCTACGAGCAGTACTTC	CASSGVVSYEQYF
TRBD1	TRBV18	TRBJ2-7	NA	TGTGCCAGCTCACCAACGGGACAGGGGGCCGAGCAGTACTTC	CASSPTGQGAEQYF
TRBD2	TRBV10-3	TRBJ2-3	NA	TGTGCCATCAGTCTAGCGGGGGGCAGTCCCGGCACGCAGTATTTT	CAISLAGGSPGTQYF
NA	TRBV28	TRBJ2-7	NA	TGTGCCAGCACTTCTCATCAGTGGGGCAGCTTATACGAGCAGTACTTC	CASTSHQWGSLYEQYF
TRBD2	TRBV7-3	TRBJ2-3	NA	TGTGCCAGCAGTTCCGGGACTAGCGGGGTTGTAGATACGCAGTATTTT	CASSSGTSGVVDTQYF